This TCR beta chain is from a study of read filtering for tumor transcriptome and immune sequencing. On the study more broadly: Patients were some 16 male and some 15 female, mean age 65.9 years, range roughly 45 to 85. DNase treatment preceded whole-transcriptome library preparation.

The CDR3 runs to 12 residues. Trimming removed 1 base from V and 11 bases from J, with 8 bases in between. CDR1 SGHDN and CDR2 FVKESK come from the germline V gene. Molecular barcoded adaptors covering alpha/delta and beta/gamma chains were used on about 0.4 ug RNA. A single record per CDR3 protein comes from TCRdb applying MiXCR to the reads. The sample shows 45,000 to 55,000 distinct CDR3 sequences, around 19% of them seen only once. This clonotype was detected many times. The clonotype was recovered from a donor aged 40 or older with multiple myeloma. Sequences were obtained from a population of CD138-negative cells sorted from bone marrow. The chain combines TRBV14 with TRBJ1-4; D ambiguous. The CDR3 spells CASSQVAGKLFF. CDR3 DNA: TGTGCCAGCAGCCAAGTGGCGGGTAAACTGTTTTTT.